This T cell receptor beta chain was captured in a study of regulatory T cells in long-lasting Graves disease. General study results and limits: New patients shared over 800 public clonotypes, fewer than the roughly 2,700 shared by persistent patients.

This clonotype was observed at least ten times. What it binds is unknown. CDR3-region Arm-PCR and iRepertoire HTBI primers produced the TCR beta libraries. TCRdb recomputed calls from the multiplex PCR reads with MiXCR, one row per CDR3 protein. This table holds around 240,000 distinct CDR3 sequences, around a sixth found once. The ends were cut back, 1 base at V and 4 bases at J, with 10 bases in the middle. The germline V gene has CDR1 SEHNR and CDR2 FQNEAQ (reference sequence). The CDR3 loop spans 14 amino acids. The sample's time point: newly diagnosed GD, antithyroid drugs for less than 3 months. Scientists built the TCR library using RNA that was extracted from PBMCs. The patients were drawn from one endocrinology department in Xi'an, China. These data are also associated with another study on T cells in Graves' hyperthyroidism and ophthalmopathy.

This specimen was peripheral blood mononuclear cells (PBMCs), taken at new diagnosis, from a patient treated with antithyroid drugs. The chain employs TRBV7-9 and TRBJ1-1; TRBD1 is a possible D gene (6 bases). The sequence was collected from a woman aged 25-40 years with Graves disease. CDR3 residues: CASSLDGGRTEAFF. In nucleotides, the CDR3 is TGTGCCAGCAGCTTAGATGGGGGGCGCACTGAAGCTTTCTTT.